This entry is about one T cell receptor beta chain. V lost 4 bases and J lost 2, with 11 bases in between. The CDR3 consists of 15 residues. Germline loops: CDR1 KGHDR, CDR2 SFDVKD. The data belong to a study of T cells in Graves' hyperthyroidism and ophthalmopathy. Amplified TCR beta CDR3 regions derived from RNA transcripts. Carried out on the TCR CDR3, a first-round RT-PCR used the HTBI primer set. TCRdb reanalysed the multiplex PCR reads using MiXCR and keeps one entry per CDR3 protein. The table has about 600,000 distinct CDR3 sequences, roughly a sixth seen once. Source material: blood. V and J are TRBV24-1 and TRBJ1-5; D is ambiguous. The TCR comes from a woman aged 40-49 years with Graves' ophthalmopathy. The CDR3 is CATSEWNGGNQPQHF. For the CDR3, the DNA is TGTGCCACCAGTGAATGGAATGGTGGCAATCAGCCCCAGCATTTT.